This T cell receptor (beta chain) was recorded in a study of OX40 agonist ivuxolimab in advanced cancers. Study information: Patients received the agonistic anti-OX40 (CD134) antibody ivuxolimab. Participants, 65% to 85% male, averaged about 59 years of age, ranging from roughly 20 to 80. The study, taken as a whole, reports: Compared with CD4+, CD8+ T cells on average had more expanded clones. Within 6 weeks, CD4+ and CD8+ blood T cells expanded clonally at 0.1 to 3.0 mg/kg.

A remark on this clone: The antigen remains undetermined.

Assay: immunoSEQ multiplex PCR; the TCRdb copy retains only in-frame clones and omits some. There are about 77,000 clones in the sample; 65% to 85% occur only once, and around 4.2% lies in the top ten. The TCR sequence derives from an adult with an advanced solid tumor such as melanoma, head and neck, liver or kidney cancer. Sequencing was performed on CD4+ or CD8+ T cells sorted from blood, taken in a trial of the OX40 agonist ivuxolimab.

For the CDR3, the DNA is TGTGCCAGCAGGTGGCAGGGGAGCTATGGCTACACCTTC. It yields the protein CASRWQGSYGYTF. The chain carries TRBV28 and TRBJ1-2, with a weak D call TRBD1 (6 bases). Germline V CDR1 and CDR2: MDHEN, SYDVKM. The ends were cut back, 6 bases at V and 4 bases at J, with 12 bases in the middle. The CDR3 is 13 residues long.